This T cell receptor beta chain was identified in a study of human T cells and chemical hapten exposure. Notes on the study in general: Versus controls, significantly more large CDR3 similarity clusters arose from expanded TCRs. DPC sensitization did not alter TCRs above 1 in 1000 frequency.

The CDR3 is 15 amino acids. V was trimmed by 0 bases and J by 9 bases, leaving 16 bases between them. Germline CDR1 and CDR2: SGHRS and YFSETQ. This clonotype turned up a few times. The antigen is not known. TCRdb analysed the RACE reads with MiXCR anew, one entry per CDR3 protein. The sample has some 79,000 distinct CDR3 sequences; about 10% are singletons. The sample's time point: patch test 2, 6 weeks after DPC sensitization. The treatment: therapeutic diphenylcyclopropenone sensitization with weekly scalp DPC. The chain employs TRBV5-1 and TRBJ2-1; D uncertain. The clonotype originates from a woman aged 45-65 years with alopecia areata. Some clones in this sample may be carry-over from other donors' samples. This material consisted of whole blood, taken in connection with sensitization to the hapten diphenylcyclopropenone (DPC). The CDR3 nucleotides are TGCGCCAGCAGCTTGGGACGCTTGGGCCTCGGTGAGCAGTTCTTC. Translating gives CASSLGRLGLGEQFF.